This T cell receptor beta chain came from a study of technical replicates of blood from a few donors. This CDR3 contains 16 residues. The germline V gene has CDR1 SGDLS and CDR2 YYNGEE. The trim removed 0 bases at V and 5 bases at J, leaving 7 bases unmatched. TCRdb keeps only in-frame clones here, not all; method: immunoSEQ multiplex PCR. Among some 85,000 clones, 95% to 97% were seen once, and the ten largest hold about 0.3%. This chain connects TRBV9 to TRBJ2-5, with 10 bases that match TRBD2. Sequencing was carried out using T cells isolated from PBMCs. The receptor comes from a human donor in good health. The CDR3 loop is CASSVGEREGLETQYF. As DNA, the CDR3 is TGTGCCAGCAGCGTAGGAGAGCGGGAGGGCCTCGAGACCCAGTACTTC.